This TCR beta chain was retrieved from a study of cytomegalovirus exposure and HLA in healthy donors. Whole-study findings and limits: A few chains tied to CMV proved CMV antigen-specific in vitro. TCR beta V segments were, for the most part, productive about 87% or about 30% of the time in an earlier analysis. The Asian-associated ancestry cluster reportedly had fewer N-insertions than the roughly 670-donor mean in a later analysis. The classifier, whose performance was assessed in both the original and validation cohorts, reportedly diagnosed cytomegalovirus status with high specificity and sensitivity.

60 Vbeta and 13 Jbeta primers were used in PCR. Assay used: immunoSEQ multiplex PCR; TCRdb lists only in-frame clones, some missing. The table lists tens of thousands of clones. J gave up 5 bases and V 2 bases, and 11 bases lay outside the gene matches. In germline, CDR1 is LGHNA, CDR2 YNFKEQ. CDR3 size: 17 residues. As concerns this clone: The antigen remains undetermined.

The chain combines TRBV4-2 with TRBJ2-2, with 7 nucleotides matching TRBD1. The clonotype originates from a man aged 18 to 35 in good health and CMV-seropositive. The sample taken for sequencing was PBMCs. The CDR3 nucleotides are TGTGCCAGCAGCCAACCGACTCAGACAGGGATGACCGGGGAGCTGTTTTTT. Protein product: CASSQPTQTGMTGELFF.